Listed below are T cell receptor beta chains from one sample, sequenced in a study of CD8 T cells in Susac syndrome. One entry per CDR3 protein results from TCRdb running MiXCR on the immunoSEQ multiplex PCR reads. The sample includes 170,000 or so distinct CDR3 sequences, about 95% seen only once; the top ten take about 0.15%. Source material: CD8+ T cells from PBMCs. All receptors derive from a human donor with multiple sclerosis. Both conserved end residues are part of each CDR3. Each record gives: CDR3 protein, V gene.

CDR3aa: CSVVLRGEAFF; v_gene: TRBV29-1
CDR3aa: CASRKSVGGNTEAFF; v_gene: TRBV7-9
CDR3aa: CATSDPSGVLTF; v_gene: TRBV24-1
CDR3aa: CASSPQGLGGGEQFF; v_gene: TRBV13
CDR3aa: CASTTGTDNQPQHF; v_gene: TRBV9
CDR3aa: CASSFQGAVGTQYF; v_gene: TRBV6-1
CDR3aa: CASSPGRAKQYF; v_gene: TRBV4-1
CDR3aa: CASSLKVNPERETQYF; v_gene: TRBV5-6
CDR3aa: CASSPRQDSYGYTF; v_gene: TRBV7-8
CDR3aa: CASSPYNLEQGCGSYGYTF; v_gene: TRBV21-1
CDR3aa: CASSGGGDYEQYF; v_gene: TRBV2
CDR3aa: CASSLDRWGNQPQHF; v_gene: TRBV27
CDR3aa: CASSEVQFNYGYTF; v_gene: TRBV2
CDR3aa: CASSLASGTYEQYF; v_gene: TRBV5-1
CDR3aa: CASSEGTEPYEQYF; v_gene: TRBV9
CDR3aa: CAIPNEIGYTF; v_gene: TRBV10-3
CDR3aa: CASSQVLAGNQETQYF; v_gene: TRBV3-1
CDR3aa: CSARDPWAVPGANVLTF; v_gene: TRBV20-1
CDR3aa: CASSVSGGYEQYF; v_gene: TRBV27
CDR3aa: CASSPTAGGNYEQYF; v_gene: TRBV12-3/TRBV12-4
CDR3aa: CSVPGQGGYGYTF; v_gene: TRBV29-1
CDR3aa: CASSILGGQETQYF; v_gene: TRBV11-2
CDR3aa: CASSVVAGSNSGANVLTF; v_gene: TRBV9
CDR3aa: CSARDLVAGGHSAEQFF; v_gene: TRBV20-1
CDR3aa: CAWLSNRYDGYTF; v_gene: TRBV30
CDR3aa: CSAPRGTTYEQYF; v_gene: TRBV20-1
CDR3aa: CASKVGGTGELFF; v_gene: TRBV9
CDR3aa: CASSLGQEKLFF; v_gene: TRBV7-9
CDR3aa: CASGSRVRETQYF; v_gene: TRBV28
CDR3aa: CASSLSQGEAKNIQYF; v_gene: TRBV7-9
CDR3aa: CASSQHPVFLAGGPCIQYF; v_gene: TRBV4-1
CDR3aa: CASRGTSDQETQYF; v_gene: TRBV2
CDR3aa: CASRNRLGYNEQFF; v_gene: TRBV19
CDR3aa: CAIQPGYTDTQYF; v_gene: TRBV12-3/TRBV12-4
CDR3aa: CASRGLDGYTF; v_gene: TRBV2
CDR3aa: CSARPQGNEQFF; v_gene: TRBV20-1
CDR3aa: CASSVNFNSYNEQFF; v_gene: TRBV9
CDR3aa: CATSDLTGDGGPDTQYF; v_gene: TRBV24-1
CDR3aa: CASSFGRSRTQYF; v_gene: TRBV27
CDR3aa: CASTQQGADGYTF; v_gene: TRBV3-1
CDR3aa: CATNLLYVRSYNEQFF; v_gene: TRBV15
CDR3aa: CASRIQRANQPQHF; v_gene: TRBV6-1